This TCR beta chain was identified in a study of T cells in women clearing cervical HPV infection. Across the whole study: No precancer developed; the control's incident HPV16 infection cleared within 12 months. General study findings and limits: CIN3+ cases had significantly higher TCR repertoire richness than controls, but evenness did not differ. TRBV6-7 abundance was lower in cases than controls (around 0.1% versus 0.15%).

TCRdb's copy holds only in-frame clones and misses some; the assay was immunoSEQ multiplex PCR. The sample shows 20,000 to 25,000 clones, and 20% to 25% sits with its ten largest clones. This CDR3 region has 14 residues. Germline V gene sequence: CDR1 DFQATT, CDR2 SNEGSKA (reference sequence). After removal of 6 bases from V and 6 bases from J, the junction contained 10 bases not matched to a gene. About this clone: The antigen remains undetermined. The CDR3 extends 3 residues past the end of the read, so its final part is completed from the germline J gene.

This chain joins TRBV20-1 and TRBJ2-7; TRBD1 matches at 11 bases. Sequencing was performed on blood buffy coat. The sequence came from a woman aged 18 to 75 with a cervical HPV16 infection that either progressed to CIN3+ or cleared (not recorded which). This CDR3 is CSARQDRGRFEQYF. CDR3 bases read: TGCAGTGCCCGACAGGACAGGGGGCGGTTCGAG.